A single sample gave rise to the 31 T cell receptor beta chains below, sequenced in a study of shared clonotypes between healthy human individuals. Sequencing used immunoSEQ multiplex PCR; TCRdb keeps in-frame clones, though not all of them. The data show hundreds of thousands of clones, with around four fifths seen just once and around 1.8% held by the top ten. The source material was memory CD4+ T cells sorted from blood. The subset denotes: CD45RA-negative fraction. Every receptor here comes from a woman aged 30 to 39 in good health.

The rearrangement uses TRBV28 and TRBJ2-7; D ambiguous. This CDR3 contains 14 residues. CDR1 is MDHEN, CDR2 SYDVKM, per germline. Trimming pared 5 bases from V and 2 bases from J, leaving 13 bases between. The CDR3 DNA reads as TGTGCCAGCAGTCCTCGTTTTTTACCCTACGAGCAGTACTTC. Translating it yields CASSPRFLPYEQYF.

Details on this clone: The junction departs from the called germline gene at one end, perhaps through a read error. The chain has TRBV5-6 and TRBJ1-4; D is undetermined. The CDR3 totals 15 residues. Germline V gives CDR1 SGHDT, CDR2 YYEEEE. The CDR3 spells CASRGKGTRPGETVF. The CDR3 DNA reads as TGTGCCAGCAGGGGGAAGGGAACACGCCCTGGGGAAACTGTTTTT. Full variable domain (rest looked up from reference TRBV5-6 and TRBJ1-4): DAGVTQSPTHLIKTRGQQVTLRCSPKSGHDTVSWYQQALGQGPQFIFQYYEEEERQRGNFPDRFSGHQFPNYSSELNVNALLLGDSALYLCASRGKGTRPGETVFGSGTQLSVL.

The rearrangement uses TRBV12-5 and TRBJ2-3; D gene uncertain. V was shortened by 5 bases and J by 5 bases, with 5 bases between the two germline ends. The CDR3 is 11 amino acids. The germline gives CDR1 LGHNT, CDR2 FRNRAP. The chain's CDR3 is CASGTVDTQYF. The CDR3 bases are TGTGCTAGTGGTACGGTAGATACGCAGTATTTT.

The table lists this clone with a count of one. The DNA of the CDR3 is TGTGCCAGCGGCCCAACGGGAGTTAACTATGGCTACACCTTC. Encoded protein: CASGPTGVNYGYTF. The chain carries TRBV6-6 and TRBJ1-2, with unresolved D. Trimming stripped 8 bases from V and 1 base from J, with 14 bases between. CDR3 length: 14 amino acids. CDR1 and CDR2 from the germline V gene are MNHNY and SVGAGI (reference sequence).

The gene calls are TRBV28 and TRBJ2-7, with D tentatively TRBD2 (6 bases). CDR1 is MDHEN and CDR2 is SYDVKM in the germline V gene. This CDR3 is built from 16 residues. V was trimmed by 2 bases and J by 0 bases, leaving 14 bases between them. DNA of the CDR3: TGTGCCAGCAGTTTAGTTGGGGGGACCAGCTCCTACGAGCAGTACTTC. Its protein product is CASSLVGGTSSYEQYF.

This clone was counted many times. The chain combines TRBV4-1 with TRBJ2-5, with 7 bases identical to TRBD1. This CDR3 comprises 15 residues. Unmatched junction bases numbered 6, after V lost 5 bases and J lost 0 bases. Per the germline V gene, CDR1 is MGHRA and CDR2 is YSYEKL. CDR3 amino acids: CASSKGQANQETQYF. CDR3 coding DNA: TGCGCCAGCAGCAAAGGACAGGCCAACCAAGAGACCCAGTACTTC.

The chain links TRBV5-6 to TRBJ1-2; D not certain. The V gene's germline CDR1 is SGHDT and CDR2 YYEEEE. V shed 4 bases and J shed 0 bases, with 13 bases lying between them. The CDR3 runs to 15 residues. This CDR3 reads CASSRRLGPNYGYTF. DNA of the CDR3: TGTGCCAGCAGCCGCCGCCTCGGGCCTAACTATGGCTACACCTTC. The entire variable domain, with the rest obtained from reference TRBV5-6 and TRBJ1-2, is as follows: DAGVTQSPTHLIKTRGQQVTLRCSPKSGHDTVSWYQQALGQGPQFIFQYYEEEERQRGNFPDRFSGHQFPNYSSELNVNALLLGDSALYLCASSRRLGPNYGYTFGSGTRLTVV.

CDR3 sequence: CASSLRGGTSYEQYF. DNA of the CDR3: TGTGCCAGCAGCTTACGGGGCGGGACTAGCTACGAGCAGTACTTC. The rearrangement joins TRBV7-3 to TRBJ2-7; TRBD2 matches 8 bases. Losses at the gene ends were 2 bases for V and 3 bases for J; bases not matched to a gene: 6. From germline, CDR1 is SGHTA and CDR2 FQGTGA. This CDR3 has 15 residues.

This clone appeared a few times. This sequence joins TRBV28 and TRBJ2-7; the match to TRBD2 covers 7 bases. Per germline, CDR1 MDHEN and CDR2 SYDVKM. The trim removed 7 bases at V and 3 bases at J, leaving 9 bases unmatched. The CDR3 covers 14 residues. CDR3 in DNA: TGTGCCAGCAACCCTGGCGGGAGCTTCTACGAGCAGTACTTC. It translates to CASNPGGSFYEQYF. The variable domain in full, completed from reference TRBV28 and TRBJ2-7, reads DVKVTQSSRYLVKRTGEKVFLECVQDMDHENMFWYRQDPGLGLRLIYFSYDVKMKEKGDIPEGYSVSREKKERFSLILESASTNQTSMYLCASNPGGSFYEQYFGPGTRLTVT.

This chain joins TRBV27 and TRBJ1-2, with D possibly being TRBD1 (5 bases). V lost 6 bases to trimming and J lost 2 bases, with 13 bases between them. The CDR3 consists of 14 residues. Germline assignment: CDR1 MNHEY and CDR2 SMNVEV (reference sequence). CDR3 nucleotide sequence: TGTGCCAGCAGCCGACGGGGGTTCAACTATGGCTACACCTTC. Its protein is CASSRRGFNYGYTF.

The count of this clone is one. This rearrangement joins TRBV28 to TRBJ1-1; TRBD1 might be the D (6 bases). This CDR3 region has 15 residues. Germline V lookup: CDR1 MDHEN, CDR2 SYDVKM. The V end was cut by 2 bases, the J end by 4 bases, with 14 bases between. CDR3 residues: CASSLTGLSSTEAFF. The CDR3, as DNA: TGTGCCAGCAGTTTAACAGGGCTCTCGTCCACTGAAGCTTTCTTT.

V gene TRBV4-2 combines with J gene TRBJ1-1; D is unclear. The CDR3 spans 16 residues. V lost 0 bases and J 2 bases, leaving 13 bases between the germline ends. The germline gives CDR1 LGHNA, CDR2 YNFKEQ. Here the CDR3 DNA reads TGTGCCAGCAGCCAAGATGGGAGGGCGACTAACACTGAAGCTTTCTTT. It yields the protein CASSQDGRATNTEAFF.

The rearrangement uses TRBV5-1 and TRBJ2-2; 9 nucleotides match TRBD2. Germline V gene data show CDR1 as SGHRS and CDR2 as YFSETQ. The ends lost 0 bases at V and 6 bases at J; junction bases unmatched: 3. The CDR3 spans 15 residues. The chain's CDR3 is CASSLGGRASGELFF. The DNA for the CDR3 is TGCGCCAGCAGCTTGGGCGGGAGGGCCTCCGGGGAGCTGTTTTTT. The full variable domain, rest sourced from reference TRBV5-1 and TRBJ2-2, is KAGVTQTPRYLIKTRGQQVTLSCSPISGHRSVSWYQQTPGQGLQFLFEYFSETQRNKGNFPGRFSGRQFSNSRSEMNVSTLELGDSALYLCASSLGGRASGELFFGEGSRLTVL.

This clone has just one count. The chain employs TRBV6-5 and TRBJ2-1, with D maybe TRBD2 (5 bases). Trimming stripped 2 bases from V and 0 bases from J, with 8 bases between. This CDR3 is built from 15 residues. Germline CDR1 is MNHEY and CDR2 is SVGAGI. In DNA form, the CDR3 reads TGTGCCAGCAGTTACAGCGGACGCTCCTACAATGAGCAGTTCTTC. This gives the protein CASSYSGRSYNEQFF.

V and J are TRBV19 and TRBJ2-3; D remains ambiguous. V lost 0 bases to trimming and J lost 7 bases, with 14 bases between them. This CDR3 is 15 amino acids long. Germline V gene data show CDR1 as LNHDA and CDR2 as SQIVND (reference sequence). Here the CDR3 reads CASSIESSKFNTQYF. For the CDR3, the DNA is TGTGCCAGTAGTATAGAGTCCAGCAAGTTCAATACGCAGTATTTT.

The J gene is TRBJ1-1, the V gene TRBV30; D is unresolved. Germline V gene sequence: CDR1 GTSNPN, CDR2 SVGIG (reference sequence). V lost 4 bases and J lost 5, with 14 bases in between. This CDR3 contains 13 residues. The chain's CDR3 is CAWNLFSGTEAFF. The CDR3 DNA follows: TGTGCCTGGAATTTGTTTTCTGGGACTGAAGCTTTCTTT.

The chain carries TRBV19 and TRBJ1-1, with D tentatively TRBD1 (6 bases). This CDR3 is built from 18 residues. V was cut by 10 bases and J by 5 bases, with 32 bases left in between. Germline V gene sequence: CDR1 LNHDA, CDR2 SQIVND (reference sequence). CDR3 nucleotide sequence: TGTGCCACTAAACCCTGGGTGGCGCTTGGAAGGGGGAGTACTGAAGCTTTCTTT. It codes for CATKPWVALGRGSTEAFF.

J is TRBJ2-3 and V is TRBV18; D not resolved. CDR1 and CDR2 (germline): KGHSH, LQKENI. The CDR3 totals 18 residues. Deletions cut 6 bases from V and 3 bases from J, with 25 bases between. CDR3 DNA: TGTGCCAGCTCCCAGATCCCTAGTACAAGTAGAGGAACAGATACGCAGTATTTT. It is translated as CASSQIPSTSRGTDTQYF.

A few counts support this clone. This chain links TRBV11-2 with TRBJ2-2, with no clear D. Trimming took off 7 bases at V and 4 bases at J, with 13 bases between the two ends. Germline CDR1 SGHAT, CDR2 FQNNGV. The CDR3 consists of 14 residues. CDR3 bases: TGTGCCAGCAAACCCATGAGCGCCACCGGGGAGCTGTTTTTT. Its protein is CASKPMSATGELFF.

This clone was seen only a few times. CDR3 loop: CASSVVSSGANVLTF. The CDR3 DNA sequence: TGTGCCAGCAGCGTAGTTAGCTCTGGGGCCAACGTCCTGACTTTC. The chain employs TRBV9 and TRBJ2-6; D unresolved. This CDR3 region has 15 residues. The ends were cut back, 0 bases at V and 0 bases at J, with 4 bases in the middle. Germline CDR1 SGDLS, CDR2 YYNGEE.

The chain joins TRBV5-5 to TRBJ2-7; weak D call: TRBD2 (6 bases). Trimming pared 4 bases from V and 5 bases from J, leaving 22 bases between. Germline CDR1 reads SGHKS; CDR2 reads YYEKEE (reference sequence). This CDR3 comprises 16 residues. The CDR3 DNA reads TGTGCCAGCAGCCCCGTTAGTAACGGGAGAGGCCACGAGCAGTACTTC. It encodes CASSPVSNGRGHEQYF.

The gene calls are TRBV5-1 and TRBJ2-2, with D maybe TRBD1 (6 bases). V shed 4 bases and J shed 7 bases, with 17 bases lying between them. Germline lookup yields CDR1 SGHRS and CDR2 YFSETQ. This CDR3 is 15 amino acids long. The CDR3 DNA reads TGCGCCAGCAGCCGAGACAGGCCCTACGACGGGGAGCTGTTTTTT. Translation: CASSRDRPYDGELFF.

This clone was recorded a few times. The chain joins TRBV10-3 to TRBJ2-2, with D maybe TRBD2 (6 bases). Per germline, CDR1 ENHRY and CDR2 SYGVKD. The CDR3 loop spans 13 amino acids. Trimming cost V 11 bases and J 5 bases, with 15 bases left between them. CDR3 sequence reads: CASRGDGTGELFF. Here the CDR3 DNA reads TGTGCCTCGCGGGGAGACGGTACCGGGGAGCTGTTTTTT.

As concerns this clone: Distinct nucleotide sequences in the sample also encode this CDR3. The chain recombines TRBV19 with TRBJ2-7; D is undetermined. The V gene lost 4 bases and the J gene lost 4 bases, with 5 bases spanning the gap. From germline, CDR1 is LNHDA and CDR2 SQIVND (reference sequence). CDR3 size: 11 residues. The CDR3 sequence: CASSNLYEQYF. CDR3 DNA sequence: TGTGCCAGTAGTAATTTGTACGAGCAGTACTTC.

This clone was observed once. The chain uses TRBV27 and TRBJ1-2, with D perhaps matching TRBD1 (5 bases). The CDR3 runs 14 residues. Trimming took off 2 bases at V and 4 bases at J, with 11 bases between the two ends. The germline CDR1 and CDR2 sequences are MNHEY and SMNVEV (reference sequence). The CDR3 protein is CASSLTSGGYGYTF. In DNA, the CDR3 is TGTGCCAGCAGTTTAACATCCGGGGGCTATGGCTACACCTTC.

A word on this clone: This may stem from a read error, because a much larger clone lies one nucleotide away. The sample contains more than one DNA sequence encoding this CDR3. The rearrangement uses TRBV2 and TRBJ2-2; the match to TRBD2 covers 13 bases. V was clipped by 4 bases and J by 5 bases; unmatched bases: 1. CDR1 SNHLY and CDR2 FYNNEI come from the germline V gene. The CDR3 runs to 15 residues. As DNA, the CDR3 is TGTGCCAGCAGTGGGACTAGCGGGAGTACCGGGGAGCTGTTTTTT. It codes for CASSGTSGSTGELFF.

This rearrangement joins TRBV15 to TRBJ1-4; unclear D gene. There are 16 residues in the CDR3. Trimming removed 6 bases at V and 5 bases at J, with 19 bases between. Germline V gene data show CDR1 as LNHNV and CDR2 as YYDKDF (reference sequence). The CDR3 sequence is CATRAPTQVGNEKLFF. CDR3 DNA: TGTGCCACCAGAGCCCCCACCCAAGTGGGGAATGAAAAACTGTTTTTT. Full variable domain (remainder filled in from reference TRBV15 and TRBJ1-4): DAMVIQNPRYQVTQFGKPVTLSCSQTLNHNVMYWYQQKSSQAPKLLFHYYDKDFNNEADTPDNFQSRRPNTSFCFLDIRSPGLGDTAMYLCATRAPTQVGNEKLFFGSGTQLSVL.

The chain recombines TRBV21-1 with TRBJ1-4. TRBV21-1 is reported as a pseudogene. This CDR3 contains 15 residues. The CDR3 here is CASKNIPWAGEKLFF. In nucleotides, the CDR3 is TGTGCCAGCAAAAATATCCCCTGGGCGGGTGAAAAACTGTTTTTT.

This clone occurred once. CDR3: CASSLGTGDTDTQYF. The CDR3 DNA reads TGTGCCAGCAGCTTAGGCACAGGGGACACAGATACGCAGTATTTT. The genes are TRBV7-2 and TRBJ2-3, with TRBD1 matching over 7 bases. The CDR3 contains 15 residues. The junction had 3 bases not matched to a gene; V was cut back by 1 base and J by 2 bases. Germline V lookup: CDR1 SGHTA, CDR2 FQGNSA.

This chain connects TRBV11-1 to TRBJ2-7; 10 bases are a match to TRBD2. Trimming cost V 3 bases and J 7 bases; bases outside gene matches: 9. Per germline, CDR1 SGHAT and CDR2 FQDESV (reference sequence). The CDR3 has 15 residues. The CDR3 DNA is TGTGCCAGCAGCTTGGCTAGCGGGAGATCTACAGAGCAGTACTTC. Its protein is CASSLASGRSTEQYF.

The genes are TRBV5-1 and TRBJ1-1, with D possibly matching TRBD1 (5 bases). V lost 0 bases and J lost 5, with 11 bases in between. This CDR3 has 14 amino acids. CDR1 and CDR2 (germline): SGHRS, YFSETQ. CDR3 amino acids: CASSLEAGWTEAFF. The CDR3 bases are TGCGCCAGCAGCTTGGAGGCAGGGTGGACTGAAGCTTTCTTT.